The source of this T cell receptor beta chain is a study of shared clonotypes between healthy human individuals. Tens of thousands of T cell genomes (roughly 220 ng DNA) went into each sorted-subset replicate. Repertoires were generated with immunoSEQ multiplex PCR, while TCRdb's copy carries only in-frame clones and drops some. Of approximately 1,500,000 clones listed, 95% to 99% are singletons. Germline CDR1 reads MGHRA; CDR2 reads YSYEKL. V was pared by 6 bases and J by 0 bases, with 17 bases between. The CDR3 loop spans 17 amino acids. CD4+ cells yielded CD45RA+ naive and CD45RA-negative memory subsets.

Sequenced: naive CD4+ T cells sorted from blood. Noted subset: CD45RA+ positively selected. V and J are TRBV4-1 and TRBJ1-4, with D possibly TRBD1 on 5 matching bases. This clonotype was obtained from a man in his thirties or forties in good health. The CDR3 DNA reads TGCGCCAGCAGACGGGGGGGTTTGATGACAACTAATGAAAAACTGTTTTTT. It translates to CASRRGGLMTTNEKLFF.